This TCR beta chain is drawn from a study of blood T cell repertoires in COVID-19. Study-wide context: Whether acute or convalescent, the COVID-19 samples came from the United States, Italy and Spain. Sample material is recorded as cDNA or gDNA derived from T cells, B-cell-depleted T cells, or PBMCs.

Only in-frame clones appear in the TCRdb table, and some are missing; sequencing was by immunoSEQ multiplex PCR. The repertoire holds approximately 400,000 clones, with roughly 90% as singletons. Per germline, CDR1 SGHTA and CDR2 FQGNSA. CDR3 size: 14 residues. After removal of 5 bases from V and 1 base from J, the junction contained 1 base not matched to a gene. In assigning cohorts, the study relied on participant-reported clinical history. Within 2 weeks of study entry, exposed participants had contacted a PCR-confirmed or clinician-diagnosed COVID-19 case. Concerning this clone: The sample has other DNA sequences that encode this CDR3 too.

Specimen: PBMCs or T cells enriched from blood (not recorded which). The receptor comes from a woman aged 40 to 50 who had been exposed to COVID-19. The rearrangement joins TRBV7-2 to TRBJ1-1; 10 nucleotides align to TRBD1. CDR3 bases: TGTGCCAGCAGCAGGGACAGGGGGAACACTGAAGCTTTCTTT. Translated, it gives CASSRDRGNTEAFF.